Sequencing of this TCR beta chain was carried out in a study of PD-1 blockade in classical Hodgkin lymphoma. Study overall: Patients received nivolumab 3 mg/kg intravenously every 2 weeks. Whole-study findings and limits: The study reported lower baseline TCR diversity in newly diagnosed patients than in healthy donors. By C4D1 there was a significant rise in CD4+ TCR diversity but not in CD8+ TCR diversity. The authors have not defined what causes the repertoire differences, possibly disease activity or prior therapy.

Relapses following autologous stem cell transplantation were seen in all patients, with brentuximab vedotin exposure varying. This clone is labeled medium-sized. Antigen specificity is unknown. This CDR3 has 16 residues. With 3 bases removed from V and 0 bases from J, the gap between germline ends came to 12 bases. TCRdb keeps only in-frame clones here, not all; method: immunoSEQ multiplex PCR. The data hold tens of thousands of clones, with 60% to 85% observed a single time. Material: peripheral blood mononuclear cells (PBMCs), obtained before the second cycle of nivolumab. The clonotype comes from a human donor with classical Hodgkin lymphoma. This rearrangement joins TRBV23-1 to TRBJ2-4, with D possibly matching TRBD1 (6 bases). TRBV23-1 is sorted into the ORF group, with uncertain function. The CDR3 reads CASSQPGVIAKNIQYF. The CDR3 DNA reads TGCGCCAGCAGTCAGCCAGGGGTCATAGCCAAAAACATTCAGTACTTC.